The 2 T cell receptor beta chains in this list originate from one sample, sequenced in a study of cytomegalovirus exposure and HLA in healthy donors. Both 60 Vbeta primers and 13 Jbeta primers went into the PCR. Libraries were prepared by immunoSEQ multiplex PCR; TCRdb keeps only in-frame clonotypes and omits some of them. The table has approximately 100,000 clones, about 70% seen once. Sequencing was performed on PBMCs. The receptors stem from a boy younger than 18 in good health and CMV-seronegative.

The CDR3 nucleotides are TGTGCCAGCACCAGGCGGGGGGTTCGAGGTCAGCCCCAGCATTTT. Amino acids: CASTRRGVRGQPQHF. The genes are TRBV5-6 and TRBJ1-5; tentative D call: TRBD1 (5 bases). This CDR3 is 15 amino acids long. CDR1 SGHDT and CDR2 YYEEEE come from the germline V gene. Trimming cost V 6 bases and J 6 bases, with 19 bases left between them.

The rearrangement uses TRBV2 and TRBJ1-1, with D maybe TRBD1 (5 bases). Trimming removed 6 bases from V and 3 bases from J, with 14 bases in between. The CDR3 covers 14 residues. Per the germline V gene, CDR1 is SNHLY and CDR2 is FYNNEI. The CDR3 loop reads CASRRRVLDTEAFF. The CDR3 DNA reads as TGTGCCAGCAGACGCAGGGTGCTGGACACTGAAGCTTTCTTT.